Below, one T cell receptor beta chain is given with its context. No antigen is known for it. No base quality information exists; no much larger clone differs at one position. CDR1 and CDR2 (SGDLS, YYNGEE) derive from the germline V gene. Trimming at the junction amounts to 4 bases on V and 1 base on J, and the germline ends lie 8 bases apart. Including the terminal cysteine and phenylalanine, the CDR3 comprises 14 residues. Only the CDR3 region is kept as DNA, spanning 42 bases read in frame from base 1. The CDR3 regions of human TCRbeta chains were analyzed by immunosequencing. The original methods were these. TCRs in the repertoires were compared against a reference library of SARS-CoV-2-specific TCRs that had been generated with the MIRA antigen-specificity platform. Breadth meant the fraction of unique TCRs that were SARS-CoV-2-associated, whereas depth meant the fraction of total T cells that were SARS-CoV-2-associated. Each spike-specific TCR was assigned to its reactive spike region and to a CD4 or CD8 class using the MIRA data. Log10-transformed breadth and depth values were compared by one-way ANOVA with Sidak's multiple comparisons tests. TCRdb limited this immuneACCESS table to in-frame rearrangements with V and J called. A share of clones is missing; checked studies link under half to unresolved V genes, and the rest is unexplained. That table gives V, J and clone size, and the DNA gave D and trimming. This sample comprises approximately 96,000 clones, approximately 90% of them detected only once. 11% of the sample is held by the ten biggest clonotypes.

The data were obtained in a study of T cell responses to AZD1222 COVID-19 vaccine (dated by TCRdb to about 2021). Notes on the research overall: A total of just over 230 trial participants underwent TCR sequencing, of whom about 200 had received two doses of AZD1222 and roughly 26 had received two doses of the MenACWY control vaccine. Trial participants were enrolled by age into subgroups of 18-55, 56-69 and 70-plus years, and about 150, 27 and 61 TCR-sequenced participants, respectively, were included in these subgroups.

Summary of the overall study and its limitations: Reportedly, almost half of the unique spike-specific TCRs recognized epitopes lying outside the regions that are mutated in the B.1.351 and B.1.1.7 variants. The 56-69-year group was small, and its depth increase did not reach significance, likely because of low power. The whole spike protein was spanned by vaccine-associated CD4 TCRs, and dominant responses were seen in regions 160-218 and 743-854. Most participants were white British and females outnumbered males, and the authors suggested that clonal diversity may have been underestimated. Conclusions about previously exposed vaccinees are limited, since just six AZD1222 recipients were seropositive for SARS-CoV-2 at baseline. Spike-specific TCR breadth and depth rose significantly after two AZD1222 doses compared with day 0 and with MenACWY recipients. Because no samples from the day 14 peak response were available, repertoires could be characterized only after the peak T cell response.

The time point tag for this specimen amounts to: about 28 days (+/-7) after the second vaccine dose. AZD1222 recipients whose second dose came at about 4 weeks and those whose second dose came at about 12 weeks were combined into one group, since spike-specific TCR depth and breadth did not differ between the two schedules. Vaccinee samples came from UK trials COV001 and COV002, including a single-blind randomized controlled phase 2/3 trial of AZD1222 (ChAdOx1 nCoV-19) in healthy adults. For TCRbeta chain sequencing, PBMC samples from trial participants were taken at day 0 and at day 28 after the second dose.

The specimen was peripheral blood, collected 28 days after the second AZD1222 dose. Here the chain combines TRBV9 and TRBJ2-2; no D gene can be assigned with confidence. The receptor's source is an adult who received the AZD1222 COVID-19 vaccine. CDR3 region: CASSTMGNTGELFF. The base sequence is TGTGCCAGCAGCACAATGGGGAACACCGGGGAGCTGTTTTTT.